This T cell receptor beta chain appears in the sequencing data of a study of T-cell reconstitution after alpha-beta-depleted transplantation in children (dated by TCRdb to the mid-2010s). Broadly, across the study: The study quantitatively tracked T-cell immune reconstitution after TCRalphabeta/CD19-depleted allogeneic hematopoietic cell transplantation in children using TCR repertoire profiling. The investigation overall reported the following: In some patients, the high TCRbeta diversity seen at day 60 was put down to recipient T cells and intrathymic progenitors that had survived conditioning. The frequencies of hyperexpanded clones fell over the following months, and after one year, T-cell counts and TCRbeta diversity were mostly attributed to newly produced T cells. About two months after transplant, the apparently early recovery of alphabetaT-cell counts reportedly depended on just several hundred clones that had expanded rapidly and came from non-depleted graft cells.

The CDR3 covers 11 residues, taking in both the cysteine and the phenylalanine. The sequence is cut down to CDR3 DNA, 33 bases in frame from base 1. V is cut by 6 bases and J by 8 bases, and the space between the germline ends is 7 bases. The germline V gene specifies ENHRY as CDR1 and SYGVKD as CDR2. This clonotype was counted at least ten times. The antigen it binds to is not known. The sample holds no much larger clone one base away, and base qualities are not on file. According to the study, the label for this sample's treatment or condition signals: allogeneic hematopoietic cell transplantation with graft depleted of TCRalphabeta T cells and CD19 B cells. The children who served as transplant recipients had been given grafts of TCRalphabeta/CD19-depleted allogeneic hematopoietic cells. Receptor amplification or capture employed PCR. Data came from an Illumina HiSeq 2500. Molecular barcoding was employed in the preparation of TCR libraries, with unique molecular identifiers being used to normalize TCRbeta repertoire quantification. In-frame beta chains were kept once TCRdb had trimmed the public reads at Q25 with fastp and called clones with MiXCR. Identical CDR3 protein sequences are pooled into one entry, listed with their most common genes and DNA. The sample table lists some 600,000 distinct CDR3 sequences, 10% to 15% of them with a count of one. The ten largest clonotypes hold around 2.2% of the sample.

This receptor was taken from a male patient younger than 18 who had a stem cell transplant for acute myeloid leukemia, so the T cells may come from the graft donor. The chain is assembled from TRBV10-3 and TRBJ2-2, with no confidently assigned D gene. The sequenced sample was PBMCs, mostly from graft donor cells, obtained 360 days after TCRalphabeta/CD19-depleted stem cell transplant. The CDR3 corresponds to CAIRSRGELFF. The sequenced DNA: TGTGCCATCAGGAGTCGGGGGGAGCTGTTTTTT.